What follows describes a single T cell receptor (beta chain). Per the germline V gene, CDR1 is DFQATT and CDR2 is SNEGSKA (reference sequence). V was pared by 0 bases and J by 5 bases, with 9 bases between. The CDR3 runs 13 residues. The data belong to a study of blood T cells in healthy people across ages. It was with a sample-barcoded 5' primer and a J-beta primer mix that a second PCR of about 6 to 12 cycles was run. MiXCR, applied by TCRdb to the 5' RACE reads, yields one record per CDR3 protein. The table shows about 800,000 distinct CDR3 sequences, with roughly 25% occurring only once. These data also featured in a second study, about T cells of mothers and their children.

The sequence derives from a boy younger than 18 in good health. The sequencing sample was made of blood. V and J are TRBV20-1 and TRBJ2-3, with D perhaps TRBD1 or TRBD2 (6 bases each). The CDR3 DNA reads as TGCAGTGCTAGAGATCGGGGGCTAGATACGCAGTATTTT. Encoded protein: CSARDRGLDTQYF.